Detailed here is one TCR beta chain. What it binds is unknown. The sample originates from a study of T cell responses to AZD1222 COVID-19 vaccine. Overall study findings and caveats: Spike-specific TCR repertoires showed rising breadth and depth after two AZD1222 doses. Most donors were white British, females outnumbered males, and clonal diversity was possibly underestimated. Unmutated variant regions reportedly attract nearly half of all spike-specific TCRs. Regions 160-218 and 743-854 held dominance among vaccine-associated CD4 TCRs, which spanned spike.

Germline V gene lookup returns CDR1 SGHTA and CDR2 FQGNSA. Trimming cost V 2 bases and J 3 bases, with 15 bases left between them. The CDR3 contains 16 residues. Generated by immunoSEQ multiplex PCR, the TCRdb table keeps only in-frame clones and is missing some. The sample has approximately 210,000 clones; approximately 94% are singletons. The genes are TRBV7-2 and TRBJ2-3; D possibly corresponds to TRBD1 (6 bases). The clonotype comes from an adult who received the MenACWY meningococcal vaccine as a control. Specimen: peripheral blood, collected 28 days after the second dose of the MenACWY control vaccine. This CDR3 reads CASSLSNRVLTDTQYF. CDR3 DNA sequence: TGTGCCAGCAGCTTATCAAACAGGGTTTTAACAGATACGCAGTATTTT. The whole variable domain, remainder taken from reference TRBV7-2 and TRBJ2-3, is GAGVSQSPSNKVTEKGKDVELRCDPISGHTALYWYRQSLGQGLEFLIYFQGNSAPDKSGLPSDRFSAERTGGSVSTLTIQRTQQEDSAVYLCASSLSNRVLTDTQYFGPGTRLTVL.